Listed here are 14 T cell receptor beta chains from one sample, sequenced in a study of radiotherapy plus CTLA-4 blockade in lung cancer (dated by TCRdb to the late 2010s). Library preparation employed the immunoSEQ multiplex PCR assay. Entries here come from immuneACCESS through TCRdb and include only in-frame sequences with V and J called. Some clones fail to appear in such tables; in the studies checked, an unresolved V gene covers under half of the shortfall, and the cause of the remainder is unknown. For this sample the table gives about 120,000 clones, of which 80% to 90% were detected only once. Of the sample, approximately 7.2% falls within the top ten clones. This sample comprised peripheral blood, obtained from a patient treated with radiotherapy plus ipilimumab. Receptor source: a human donor with non-small cell lung cancer that progressed on radiotherapy plus ipilimumab.

The chain carries TRBV6-5 and TRBJ2-1; 10 bases align to TRBD2. The germline CDR1 and CDR2 sequences are MNHEY and SVGAGI. V shed 7 bases and J 1 base; nucleotides not matched to a gene: 4. CDR3 size: 15 residues. As DNA, the CDR3 is TGTGCCAGCACGCTTAGCGGGGGGTCCTACAATGAGCAGTTCTTC. It is translated as CASTLSGGSYNEQFF.

The CDR3 nucleotides read TGTGCCAGCAGTGTAAGGGGTATCTACGAGCAGTACTTC. Translated, it gives CASSVRGIYEQYF. J is TRBJ2-7 and V is TRBV6-1; tentative D call: TRBD1 (5 bases). Looked up from germline, CDR1 is MNHNS and CDR2 is SASEGT. V lost 4 bases and J 3 bases, leaving 10 bases between the germline ends. CDR3 length: 13 residues.

This rearrangement joins TRBV14 to TRBJ2-3, with D perhaps TRBD2 (5 bases). The CDR3 consists of 14 residues. Germline V gene data show CDR1 as SGHDN and CDR2 as FVKESK. V was trimmed by 4 bases and J by 0 bases, leaving 8 bases between them. The CDR3: CASSPRTSTDTQYF. For the CDR3, the DNA is TGTGCCAGCAGCCCGCGGACTAGCACAGATACGCAGTATTTT.

The chain couples TRBV2 to TRBJ1-2; a weak D match, TRBD1 (6 bases). The germline V and J ends were trimmed by 7 bases and 8 bases, with 14 bases remaining between them. The length of the CDR3 is 12 residues. Germline assignment: CDR1 SNHLY and CDR2 FYNNEI. The CDR3 loop reads CASKGGDWGYTF. The CDR3 nucleotides read TGTGCCAGCAAAGGGGGAGATTGGGGCTACACCTTC. The full variable domain, with the rest looked up from reference TRBV2 and TRBJ1-2, is EPEVTQTPSHQVTQMGQEVILRCVPISNHLYFYWYRQILGQKVEFLVSFYNNEISEKSEIFDDQFSVERPDGSNFTLKIRSTKLEDSAMYFCASKGGDWGYTFGSGTRLTVV.

This clone was counted a few times. The rearrangement uses TRBV7-9 and TRBJ1-2; tentative D call: TRBD1 (6 bases). V was clipped by 4 bases and J by 8 bases, with 14 bases between them. The length of the CDR3 is 13 residues. Per germline, CDR1 SEHNR and CDR2 FQNEAQ (reference sequence). DNA of the CDR3: TGTGCCAGCAGCTCCGCGGGGGCTGACGGCTACACCTTC. Residues: CASSSAGADGYTF. Full variable domain (outside the CDR3, taken from reference TRBV7-9 and TRBJ1-2): DTGVSQNPRHKITKRGQNVTFRCDPISEHNRLYWYRQTLGQGPEFLTYFQNEAQLEKSRLLSDRFSAERPKGSFSTLEIQRTEQGDSAMYLCASSSAGADGYTFGSGTRLTVV.

This clone came up once. The chain recombines TRBV5-4 with TRBJ1-5, with D possibly being TRBD1 (6 bases). This CDR3 comprises 15 residues. Trimming pared 0 bases from V and 4 bases from J, leaving 11 bases between. Germline assignment: CDR1 SGHNT and CDR2 YYREEE (reference sequence). The CDR3 region is CASSLGQGKNQPQHF. The CDR3 bases are TGTGCCAGCAGCTTGGGTCAGGGGAAGAATCAGCCCCAGCATTTT. Looking up the rest from reference TRBV5-4 and TRBJ1-5 gives the full variable domain: ETGVTQSPTHLIKTRGQQVTLRCSSQSGHNTVSWYQQALGQGPQFIFQYYREEENGRGNFPPRFSGLQFPNYSSELNVNALELDDSALYLCASSLGQGKNQPQHFGDGTRLSIL.

This chain joins TRBV4-2 and TRBJ2-1; 16 bases are shared with TRBD2. The CDR3 sequence is 19 residues long. V dropped 4 bases and J dropped 9; count of bases not matched to a gene: 15. Per the germline V gene, CDR1 is LGHNA and CDR2 is YNFKEQ. DNA for the CDR3: TGTGCCAGCAGCCGCCGAACCGGGACTAGCGGGAGGGCGGCGGTTGAGCAGTTCTTC. Amino acids: CASSRRTGTSGRAAVEQFF.

The chain couples TRBV2 to TRBJ1-2; the D gene is possibly TRBD1 (5 bases). CDR1 is SNHLY, CDR2 FYNNEI, per germline. The CDR3 runs 14 residues. Trimming took off 6 bases at V and 4 bases at J, with 15 bases between the two ends. CDR3: CASRELRGGYGYTF. The CDR3 DNA sequence: TGTGCCAGCAGGGAACTACGGGGCGGCTATGGCTACACCTTC.

The chain is built from TRBV19 and TRBJ1-1; 10 nucleotides line up with TRBD1. The CDR3 is 16 amino acids. CDR1 is LNHDA, CDR2 SQIVND, per germline (reference sequence). V shed 4 bases, J shed 0 bases, and the junction held 5 bases outside the gene matches. CDR3 sequence reads: CASSTRQGAMNTEAFF. CDR3 bases: TGTGCCAGTAGTACTCGACAGGGGGCCATGAACACTGAAGCTTTCTTT.

The chain carries TRBV18 and TRBJ2-7, with TRBD2 matching 10 bases. Germline CDR1 KGHSH, CDR2 LQKENI. The V segment lost 5 bases and the J segment 4 bases; nucleotides outside the gene matches: 2. CDR3 length: 13 residues. This chain's CDR3 is CASSKTSGYEQYF. In DNA form, the CDR3 reads TGTGCCAGCTCAAAGACTAGCGGGTACGAGCAGTACTTC.

The rearrangement joins TRBV2 to TRBJ2-2; the D call may be TRBD1 or TRBD2 (5 bases each). Between the trimmed V and J ends, which lost 6 bases and 0 bases, there was a span of 14 bases. Germline loops: CDR1 SNHLY, CDR2 FYNNEI. CDR3 length: 16 residues. The CDR3 spells CASSGPGAPNTGELFF. For the CDR3, the DNA is TGTGCCAGCAGCGGACCCGGGGCACCGAACACCGGGGAGCTGTTTTTT.

This clone was counted a single time. The chain recombines TRBV9 with TRBJ2-7; TRBD1 matches at 9 bases. The V segment lost 4 bases and the J segment 2 bases; nucleotides outside the gene matches: 7. CDR3 length: 15 amino acids. CDR1 is SGDLS and CDR2 is YYNGEE in the germline V gene. The CDR3 DNA reads TGTGCCAGCAGCCCCCGACAGGGGGAAACCTACGAGCAGTACTTC. It is translated as CASSPRQGETYEQYF.

The chain employs TRBV5-4 and TRBJ1-2; D remains unclear. V was trimmed by 7 bases and J by 4 bases, leaving 23 bases between them. Germline V gene sequence: CDR1 SGHNT, CDR2 YYREEE (reference sequence). This CDR3 comprises 16 residues. The CDR3, as DNA: TGTGCCAGCTTTCTAGCCATACCAGGAAAGACCTATGGCTACACCTTC. Encoded protein: CASFLAIPGKTYGYTF.

The gene calls are TRBV11-2 and TRBJ1-5, with D unclear. Germline loops: CDR1 SGHAT, CDR2 FQNNGV. The CDR3 totals 15 residues. V was clipped by 1 base and J by 2 bases, with 9 bases between them. In DNA, the CDR3 is TGTGCCAGCAGCTTAGGGGATTTGGGCAATCAGCCCCAGCATTTT. Translating it yields CASSLGDLGNQPQHF.